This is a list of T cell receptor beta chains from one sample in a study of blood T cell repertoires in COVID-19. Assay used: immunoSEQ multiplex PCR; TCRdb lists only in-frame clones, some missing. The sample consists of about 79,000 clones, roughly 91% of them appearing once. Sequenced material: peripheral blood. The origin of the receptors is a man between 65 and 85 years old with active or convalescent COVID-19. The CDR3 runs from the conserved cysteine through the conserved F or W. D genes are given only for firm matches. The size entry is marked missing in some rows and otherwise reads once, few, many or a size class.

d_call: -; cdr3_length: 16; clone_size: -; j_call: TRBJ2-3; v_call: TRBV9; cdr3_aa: CASSVGVQGSTDTQYF; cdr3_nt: TGTGCCAGCAGCGTAGGGGTCCAGGGGAGCACAGATACGCAGTATTTT
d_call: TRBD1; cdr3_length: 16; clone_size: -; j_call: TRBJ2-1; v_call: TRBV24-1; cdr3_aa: CATSDPPGQGEDEQFF; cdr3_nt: TGTGCCACCAGTGATCCACCAGGACAGGGTGAGGATGAGCAGTTCTTC
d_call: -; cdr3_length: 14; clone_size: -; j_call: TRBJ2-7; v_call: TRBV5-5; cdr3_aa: CASTRAVSSYEQYF; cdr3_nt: TGTGCCAGCACCCGAGCGGTAAGCTCCTACGAGCAGTACTTC
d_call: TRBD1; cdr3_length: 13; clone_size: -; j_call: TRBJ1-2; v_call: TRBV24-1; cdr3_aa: CATSSQGAHGYTF; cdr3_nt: TGTGCCACCAGTAGCCAGGGGGCGCATGGCTACACCTTC
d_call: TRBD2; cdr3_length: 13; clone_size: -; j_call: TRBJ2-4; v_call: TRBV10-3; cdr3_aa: CAISEGREDIQYF; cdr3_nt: TGTGCCATCAGTGAGGGGAGGGAAGACATTCAGTACTTC
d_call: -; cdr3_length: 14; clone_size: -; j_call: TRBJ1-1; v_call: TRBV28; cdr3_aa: CASSPPRIITEAFF; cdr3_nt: TGTGCCAGCAGTCCACCCAGGATAATCACTGAAGCTTTCTTT
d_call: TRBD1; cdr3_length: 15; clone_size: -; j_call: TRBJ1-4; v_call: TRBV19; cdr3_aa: CASRGRDRPNEKLFF; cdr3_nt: TGTGCCAGTAGGGGTCGGGACAGACCAAATGAAAAACTGTTTTTT
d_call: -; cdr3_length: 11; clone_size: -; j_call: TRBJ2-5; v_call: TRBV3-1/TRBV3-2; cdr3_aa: CAITSYETQYF; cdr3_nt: TGTGCCATCACTAGTTACGAGACCCAGTACTTC
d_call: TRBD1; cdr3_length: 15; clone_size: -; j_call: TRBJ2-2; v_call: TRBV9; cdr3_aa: CASSPGTANTGELFF; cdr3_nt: TGTGCCAGCAGCCCAGGGACAGCGAACACCGGGGAGCTGTTTTTT
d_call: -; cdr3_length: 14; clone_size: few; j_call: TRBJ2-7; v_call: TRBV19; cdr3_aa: CASTPRASSYEQYF; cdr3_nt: TGTGCCAGTACCCCGAGAGCAAGCTCCTACGAGCAGTACTTC
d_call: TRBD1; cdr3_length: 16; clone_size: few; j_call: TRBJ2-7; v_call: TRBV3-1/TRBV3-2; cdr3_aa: CASSQGAGTGPYEQYF; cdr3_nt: TGTGCCAGCAGCCAAGGGGCCGGGACAGGACCCTACGAGCAGTACTTC
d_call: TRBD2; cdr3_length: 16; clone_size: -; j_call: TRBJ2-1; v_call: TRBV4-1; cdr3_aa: CASSQAALAGKNEQFF; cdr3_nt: TGCGCCAGCAGCCAAGCAGCACTAGCGGGAAAGAATGAGCAGTTCTTC
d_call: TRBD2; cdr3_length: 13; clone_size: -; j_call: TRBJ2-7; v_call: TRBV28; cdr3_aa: CASSLSQRGEQYF; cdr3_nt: TGTGCCAGCAGTTTGAGCCAGCGGGGCGAGCAGTACTTC
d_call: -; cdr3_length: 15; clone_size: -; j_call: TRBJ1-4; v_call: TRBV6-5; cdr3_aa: CASSPQGSTNEKLFF; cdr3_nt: TGTGCCAGCAGTCCACAGGGATCAACTAATGAAAAACTGTTTTTT
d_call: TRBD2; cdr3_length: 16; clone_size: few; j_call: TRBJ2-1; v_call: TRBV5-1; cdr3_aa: CASSLEGLADYNEQFF; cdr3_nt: TGCGCCAGCAGCTTGGAGGGACTAGCGGACTACAATGAGCAGTTCTTC
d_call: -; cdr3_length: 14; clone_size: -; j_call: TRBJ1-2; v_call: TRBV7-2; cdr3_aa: CASSDRTANYGYTF; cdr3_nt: TGTGCCAGCAGCGACCGGACAGCTAACTATGGCTACACCTTC